A single sample is the source of the 20 T cell receptor beta chains below, sequenced in a study of cytomegalovirus exposure and HLA in healthy donors. Researchers ran the PCR with 60 Vbeta and 13 Jbeta primers. This table comes from immunoSEQ multiplex PCR, and its TCRdb copy is limited to in-frame clones, with some not included. The sample records 150,000 to 200,000 clones, roughly 85% being singletons. Sequences were obtained from PBMCs. These receptors came from a man aged 18 to 35 in good health and CMV-seropositive.

The chain links TRBV6-5 to TRBJ2-3; the D gene is possibly TRBD1 (5 bases). This CDR3 is 15 amino acids long. CDR1 MNHEY and CDR2 SVGAGI come from the germline V gene. Trimming removed 5 bases from V and 0 bases from J, with 12 bases in between. CDR3 nucleotide sequence: TGTGCCAGCAGTCAAGACAGCCATAGCACAGATACGCAGTATTTT. Protein product: CASSQDSHSTDTQYF.

The rearrangement uses TRBV6-1 and TRBJ2-1; a weak D match, TRBD1 (5 bases). This CDR3 has 15 amino acids. In germline, CDR1 is MNHNS, CDR2 SASEGT. V was clipped by 4 bases and J by 9 bases, with 19 bases between them. In nucleotides, the CDR3 is TGTGCCAGCAGTGGAAATGGGGCAGGGCTGGGTGAGCAGTTCTTC. It yields the protein CASSGNGAGLGEQFF.

This rearrangement joins TRBV5-1 to TRBJ2-5; tentatively, D is TRBD2 (5 bases). V was shortened by 0 bases and J by 5 bases, with 11 bases between the two germline ends. Germline loops: CDR1 SGHRS, CDR2 YFSETQ. The CDR3 has 14 residues. CDR3 residues: CASSLARGWETQYF. DNA for the CDR3: TGCGCCAGCAGCTTGGCTCGGGGATGGGAGACCCAGTACTTC.

The rearrangement joins TRBV7-8 to TRBJ2-3, with TRBD2 matching over 8 bases. In germline, CDR1 is SGHVS, CDR2 FQNEAQ. This CDR3 region has 14 residues. DNA for the CDR3: TGTGCGGGCTCGGCGGGGGGATCCTGGGATACGCAGTATTTT. This gives the protein CAGSAGGSWDTQYF.

This clone occurred once. The chain uses TRBV4-1 and TRBJ2-7; D perhaps matches TRBD1 (5 bases). CDR3 length: 21 amino acids. Germline V CDR1 and CDR2: MGHRA, YSYEKL. V lost 0 bases and J 2 bases, leaving 29 bases between the germline ends. CDR3 sequence reads: CASSQDVGAGLFLNNAYEQYF. The CDR3 nucleotides are TGCGCCAGCAGCCAAGATGTAGGGGCAGGGCTTTTCCTTAATAACGCCTACGAGCAGTACTTC.

CDR3 region: CSVQVGTGANVLTF. CDR3 sequence (DNA): TGCAGCGTCCAAGTCGGTACCGGGGCCAACGTCCTGACTTTC. The genes are TRBV29-1 and TRBJ2-6; no reliable D call. The CDR3 loop spans 14 amino acids. The germline V and J ends were trimmed by 6 bases and 4 bases, with 13 bases remaining between them. Germline CDR1 SQVTM, CDR2 ANQGSEA.

The CDR3, as DNA: TGTGCCTGGGGAACAGGGGACCCGTTCCAAGAGACCCAGTACTTC. Translated, it gives CAWGTGDPFQETQYF. The chain links TRBV30 to TRBJ2-5; 7 positions agree with TRBD1. Germline CDR1 and CDR2: GTSNPN and SVGIG (reference sequence). CDR3 length: 15 residues. V lost 5 bases, J lost 1 base, and 10 bases stayed unmatched.

The rearrangement uses TRBV19 and TRBJ1-5; the match to TRBD1 covers 11 bases. The V segment lost 8 bases and the J segment 1 base; nucleotides outside the gene matches: 7. The CDR3 has 16 residues. Germline assignment: CDR1 LNHDA and CDR2 SQIVND (reference sequence). This CDR3 reads CASSGQGVPSNQPQHF. CDR3 nucleotide sequence: TGTGCCAGTTCGGGACAGGGGGTCCCGAGCAATCAGCCCCAGCATTTT. The complete variable domain, with remaining parts taken from reference TRBV19 and TRBJ1-5, reads DGGITQSPKYLFRKEGQNVTLSCEQNLNHDAMYWYRQDPGQGLRLIYYSQIVNDFQKGDIAEGYSVSREKKESFPLTVTSAQKNPTAFYLCASSGQGVPSNQPQHFGDGTRLSIL.

This sequence joins TRBV7-8 and TRBJ2-2, with 9 bases aligning to TRBD2. The V segment lost 5 bases and the J segment 0 bases; nucleotides outside the gene matches: 4. The germline gives CDR1 SGHVS, CDR2 FQNEAQ. The CDR3 is 16 amino acids. CDR3 coding DNA: TGTGCCAGCAGCCCCGGACTAGCGACGAACACCGGGGAGCTGTTTTTT. Translation gives CASSPGLATNTGELFF.

V usage is TRBV6-5 and J usage is TRBJ2-1, with a weak D call TRBD1 (5 bases). Germline lookup yields CDR1 MNHEY and CDR2 SVGAGI. The CDR3 has 15 amino acids. V dropped 0 bases and J dropped 6 bases, with 12 bases sitting between them. In DNA, the CDR3 is TGTGCCAGCAGTTACTCAGGGGTCAGTAGCAATGAGCAGTTCTTC. It translates to CASSYSGVSSNEQFF.

The genes are TRBV7-2 and TRBJ1-1; TRBD1 matches at 7 bases. The length of the CDR3 is 14 residues. The V gene end was trimmed by 5 bases and the J gene end by 1 base; junction bases not matched to a gene: 4. CDR1 and CDR2 (germline): SGHTA, FQGNSA. CDR3 in amino acids: CASSLRDRNTEAFF. CDR3 coding DNA: TGTGCCAGCAGCCTCCGGGACAGGAACACTGAAGCTTTCTTT.

J is TRBJ2-5 and V is TRBV5-1, with D tentatively TRBD1 (6 bases). The J call may be in error: the DNA end matches TRBJ2-7 better. The CDR3 is 14 residues long. Germline CDR1 and CDR2: SGHRS and YFSETQ. This CDR3 is CASSLGQANYEQYF. As DNA, the CDR3 is TGCGCCAGCAGCTTGGGACAGGCAAACTACGAGCAGTACTTC.

The chain uses TRBV18 and TRBJ2-3, with 7 bases matching TRBD1. The germline CDR1 and CDR2 sequences are KGHSH and LQKENI. CDR3 length: 14 residues. V gave up 4 bases and J gave up 3 bases; unmatched junction bases: 4. The CDR3 loop reads CASSLTTGTDTQYF. In DNA, the CDR3 is TGTGCCAGCTCACTAACGACAGGGACAGATACGCAGTATTTT.

This clone has more than one count but fewer than ten. The chain uses TRBV10-3 and TRBJ1-6; tentatively, D is TRBD1 (5 bases). Germline CDR1 reads ENHRY; CDR2 reads SYGVKD. V gave up 0 bases and J gave up 4 bases, with 10 bases separating them. CDR3 length: 16 residues. The CDR3 reads CAISESPGRYNSPLHF. As DNA, the CDR3 is TGTGCCATCAGTGAGTCCCCAGGGCGTTATAATTCACCCCTCCACTTT.

The J gene is TRBJ1-2, the V gene TRBV19; 7 positions agree with TRBD1. V lost 6 bases to trimming and J lost 2 bases; unmatched junction nucleotides: 3. Germline V gives CDR1 LNHDA, CDR2 SQIVND (reference sequence). The CDR3 is 13 residues long. Written as DNA, the CDR3 is TGTGCCAGTAGCGAGGGACAGAACTATGGCTACACCTTC. This codes for CASSEGQNYGYTF.

The chain recombines TRBV27 with TRBJ2-7, with D perhaps TRBD2 (5 bases). The CDR3 has 13 amino acids. Germline V gives CDR1 MNHEY, CDR2 SMNVEV (reference sequence). Trimming took 5 bases from V and 6 from J, leaving 14 bases between them. The CDR3 sequence: CASSISVPFEQYF. In DNA form, the CDR3 reads TGTGCCAGCAGTATTAGCGTGCCGTTCGAGCAGTACTTC.

DNA for the CDR3: TGTGCCAGCAGCACCGGAGGACAGGGGGTAGCTTTCTTT. The encoded protein is CASSTGGQGVAFF. The V and J genes are TRBV9 and TRBJ1-1; TRBD1 aligns across 10 bases. With 4 bases clipped from V and 10 bases from J, the junction kept 7 bases outside the gene matches. Per the germline V gene, CDR1 is SGDLS and CDR2 is YYNGEE. CDR3 length equals 13 residues.

The V and J genes are TRBV15 and TRBJ2-1, with 7 bases fitting TRBD1. Germline V gene data show CDR1 as LNHNV and CDR2 as YYDKDF (reference sequence). There are 16 residues in the CDR3. V lost 5 bases, J lost 5 bases, and 12 bases stayed unmatched. CDR3 in DNA: TGTGCCACCAGCCCCCGGACAGGACAGATAGACAATGAGCAGTTCTTC. This codes for CATSPRTGQIDNEQFF.

The chain employs TRBV4-3 and TRBJ1-4; possibly TRBD1 for D (6 bases). The CDR3 runs to 15 residues. Trimming took off 1 base at V and 6 bases at J, with 12 bases between the two ends. Germline CDR1 LGHNA, CDR2 YSLEER. The CDR3 DNA reads TGCGCCAGCAGCCAAGGCACAGGGAGCGATGAAAAACTGTTTTTT. Translated: CASSQGTGSDEKLFF.

The V gene is TRBV5-6, the J gene TRBJ1-2; unclear D gene. The CDR3 consists of 12 residues. V was clipped by 1 base and J by 5 bases, with 6 bases between them. Per the germline V gene, CDR1 is SGHDT and CDR2 is YYEEEE. The CDR3 loop is CASSLREYGYTF. CDR3 coding DNA: TGTGCCAGCAGCTTGAGAGAATATGGCTACACCTTC.